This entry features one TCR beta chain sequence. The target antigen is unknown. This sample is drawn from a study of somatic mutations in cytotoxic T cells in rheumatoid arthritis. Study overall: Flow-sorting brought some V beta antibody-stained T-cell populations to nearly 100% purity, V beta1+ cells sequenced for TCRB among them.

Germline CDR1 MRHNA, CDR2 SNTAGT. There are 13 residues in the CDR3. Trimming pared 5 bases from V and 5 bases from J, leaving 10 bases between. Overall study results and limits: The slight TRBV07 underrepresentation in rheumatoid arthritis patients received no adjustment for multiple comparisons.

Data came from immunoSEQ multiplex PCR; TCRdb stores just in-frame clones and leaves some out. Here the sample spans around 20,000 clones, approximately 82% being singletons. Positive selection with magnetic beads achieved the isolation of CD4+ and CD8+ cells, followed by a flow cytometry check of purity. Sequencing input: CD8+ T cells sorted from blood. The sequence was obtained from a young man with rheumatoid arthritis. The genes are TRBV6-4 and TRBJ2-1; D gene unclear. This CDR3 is CASSPRANNEQFF. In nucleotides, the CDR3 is TGTGCCAGCAGTCCCCGGGCCAACAATGAGCAGTTCTTC.